The rows below give T cell receptor beta chains drawn from one sample of a study of blood T cell repertoires in COVID-19. Assay: immunoSEQ multiplex PCR; the TCRdb copy retains only in-frame clones and omits some. The data show about 220,000 clones, around 88% seen once. Specimen: PBMCs or T cells enriched from blood (not recorded which). Receptors originate from a woman aged 50 to 65 with acute COVID-19. The CDR3 runs from the conserved cysteine through the conserved F or W. The D gene is left open where the match is weak. Size values are once, few and many counts, or a class for expanded clones, and some rows have none.

d_call,j_call,v_call,cdr3_length,clone_size,cdr3_nt,cdr3_aa
TRBD2,TRBJ2-7,TRBV7-6,16,.,TGTGCCAGCAGCCCTCTCCCAAGCGGGACCTTGAACGAGCAGTACTTC,CASSPLPSGTLNEQYF
TRBD1,TRBJ1-1,TRBV7-9,12,once,TGTGCCAGCACCGACAGGGACCTAGAAGCTTTCTTT,CASTDRDLEAFF
TRBD1,TRBJ1-4,TRBV28,15,.,TGTGCCAGCAGTGTAACAGGGGCAACTAATGAAAAACTGTTTTTT,CASSVTGATNEKLFF
.,TRBJ1-2,TRBV4-1,14,.,TGCGCCAGCAGCCAAGTCGTGAGGAGGGATGGCTACACCTTC,CASSQVVRRDGYTF
.,TRBJ1-3,TRBV19,14,.,TGTGCCAGTAGTATCGGGAACTCTGGAAACACCATATATTTT,CASSIGNSGNTIYF
TRBD2,TRBJ2-1,TRBV7-2,15,.,TGTGCCAGCAGCTTAGGCGGGAGGGCCTACAATGAGCAGTTCTTC,CASSLGGRAYNEQFF
.,TRBJ2-7,TRBV18,12,.,TGTGCCAGCTCGACGGAGGTGGGAGAGCAGTACTTC,CASSTEVGEQYF
.,TRBJ2-3,TRBV18,15,.,TGTGCCAGCTCATCCGTGTGGACTAGCACAGATACGCAGTATTTT,CASSSVWTSTDTQYF
TRBD1,TRBJ2-3,TRBV5-1,15,.,TGCGCCAGCAGCTTAACAGGGGGCAGGGCAGATACGCAGTATTTT,CASSLTGGRADTQYF
.,TRBJ2-2,TRBV5-1,16,few,TGCGCCAGCAGCTTGGAAGGCAGGGATTTCCCCGGGGAGCTGTTTTTT,CASSLEGRDFPGELFF
TRBD2,TRBJ2-3,TRBV3-1/TRBV3-2,16,.,TGTGCCAGCAGCCAGAAGGGACTAGCGAACACAGATACGCAGTATTTT,CASSQKGLANTDTQYF
TRBD2,TRBJ2-3,TRBV18,16,.,TGTGCCAGCTCACCCGGACTAGCGGGAGGTACAGATACGCAGTATTTT,CASSPGLAGGTDTQYF
.,TRBJ2-7,TRBV7-2,14,.,TGTGCCAGCAGCTTAGACTCAACCCCTACCAAGCAGTACTTC,CASSLDSTPTKQYF
TRBD2,TRBJ2-3,TRBV30,15,.,TGTGCCTGGATCGAATCCGGGACTAGGGTTGGTACGCAGTATTTT,CAWIESGTRVGTQYF
.,TRBJ1-6,TRBV23-1,18,.,TGCGCCAGCAGTCGCGGGGTCCCGAGGCAGCATTATAATTCACCCCTCCACTTT,CASSRGVPRQHYNSPLHF
.,TRBJ2-7,TRBV7-9,12,once,TGTGCCAGCAGCTTGACAGTGTACGAGCAGTACTTC,CASSLTVYEQYF
TRBD2,TRBJ2-1,TRBV24-1,17,few,TGTGCCACCAGTGATTTGCGAACTAGCGGGAGCTACAATGAGCAGTTCTTC,CATSDLRTSGSYNEQFF
.,TRBJ2-7,TRBV6-5,13,.,TGTGCCAGCAGTTCCCCCGGCTCCTACGAGCAGTACTTC,CASSSPGSYEQYF
TRBD1,TRBJ2-3,TRBV30,14,.,TGTGCCTGGAGTTTTGAGGGGGCGATAGATACGCAGTATTTT,CAWSFEGAIDTQYF
.,TRBJ1-5,TRBV5-8,16,.,TGTGCCAGCAGCTTGCGACAGGCAAGAAGTGGTCAGCCCCAGCATTTT,CASSLRQARSGQPQHF
TRBD1,TRBJ1-5,TRBV6-5,15,.,TGTGCCAGCAGCTCCGGACAGGGGAGCAATCAGCCCCAGCATTTT,CASSSGQGSNQPQHF
TRBD2,TRBJ2-1,TRBV7-3,13,.,TGTGCCAGCAGCCCAGGACTAGTTAATGAGCAGTTCTTC,CASSPGLVNEQFF
TRBD1,TRBJ1-2,TRBV12-5,12,few,TGTGCTAGTGCCCAAGGGGGCTTAGGCTACACCTTC,CASAQGGLGYTF
TRBD2,TRBJ2-7,TRBV2,12,few,TGTGCCAGCAGGGGAGGGTCCTACGAGCAGTACTTC,CASRGGSYEQYF
TRBD2,TRBJ2-5,TRBV28,17,.,TGTGCCAGCAGTTTAGGCTTGACTAGCGGGAGGGAGGAGACCCAGTACTTC,CASSLGLTSGREETQYF
TRBD1,TRBJ1-1,TRBV10-3,14,.,TGTGCCATCAGTGCGACAGGGGATCGGACTGAAGCTTTCTTT,CAISATGDRTEAFF
.,TRBJ1-6,TRBV6-5,13,.,TGTGCCAGCAGGGTGGACAGCAATTCACCCCTCCACTTT,CASRVDSNSPLHF
.,TRBJ2-2,TRBV28,13,.,TGTGCCAGCAAGCAGGGGGGCACCGGGGAGCTGTTTTTT,CASKQGGTGELFF
TRBD2,TRBJ2-1,TRBV6-5,13,.,TGTGCCAGCGGACTAGCGGGGAACAATGAGCAGTTCTTC,CASGLAGNNEQFF
TRBD2,TRBJ2-7,TRBV9,14,.,TGTGCCAGCAGCGTAGAGGGACTAGGGGGAAAGCAGTACTTC,CASSVEGLGGKQYF
TRBD1,TRBJ1-1,TRBV7-3,14,.,TGTGCCAGCAGCCCCGGGACAGTGAACACTGAAGCTTTCTTT,CASSPGTVNTEAFF
TRBD1,TRBJ1-2,TRBV18,14,.,TGTGCCAGCTCACCCCGGGACAGGGGTTCGAGCTACACCTTC,CASSPRDRGSSYTF
TRBD2,TRBJ2-1,TRBV19,15,.,TGTGCCAGTACCCCGACTAGCGGCATCCCCAATGAGCAGTTCTTC,CASTPTSGIPNEQFF
.,TRBJ2-4,TRBV28,13,.,TGTGCCAGCAGGAACGGGGCCAAAAACATTCAGTACTTC,CASRNGAKNIQYF
TRBD2,TRBJ2-7,TRBV4-2,16,few,TGTGCCAGCAGCCAAGATGCAACGGGAGGGTTCTACGAGCAGTACTTC,CASSQDATGGFYEQYF
.,TRBJ2-2,TRBV6-4,15,.,TGTGCCAGCAGGCGCAGGGGTGGGGACACCGGGGAGCTGTTTTTT,CASRRRGGDTGELFF
TRBD1,TRBJ1-1,TRBV18,14,.,TGTGCCAGCTCATCCACAGGGGGCGGGTCTGAAGCTTTCTTT,CASSSTGGGSEAFF
TRBD1,TRBJ2-7,TRBV27,15,.,TGTGCCAGCAGTTCCAGGGGGTTGAGCTCCTACGAGCAGTACTTC,CASSSRGLSSYEQYF
.,TRBJ2-1,TRBV5-4,12,.,TGTGCCAGCAGCTTGTCCAGGGATGAGCAGTTCTTC,CASSLSRDEQFF
TRBD2,TRBJ2-1,TRBV2,17,.,TGTGCCAGCAGTGTAGCGGGAGCGGGGAGCTCCTACAATGAGCAGTTCTTC,CASSVAGAGSSYNEQFF
TRBD2,TRBJ2-1,TRBV19,15,.,TGTGCCAGTAGTATGATAGGCGGGAGGGAAAATGAGCAGTTCTTC,CASSMIGGRENEQFF
.,TRBJ1-5,TRBV10-3,14,.,TGTGCCATCAGTGGGTACAGGGACAATCAGCCCCAGCATTTT,CAISGYRDNQPQHF
.,TRBJ2-3,TRBV28,15,.,TGTGCCAGCAAGGGACAACCCTTACGCACAGATACGCAGTATTTT,CASKGQPLRTDTQYF
.,TRBJ1-1,TRBV5-1,15,.,TGCGCCAGCAGAGATCGAGAGCCTACGAACACTGAAGCTTTCTTT,CASRDREPTNTEAFF
TRBD1,TRBJ2-7,TRBV6-1,16,few,TGTGCCAGCAGTGAAGAGATTACAGGGGGCACCTACGAGCAGTACTTC,CASSEEITGGTYEQYF